This T cell receptor beta chain appears in the sequencing data of a study of blood T cell repertoires in COVID-19. At the level of the study: The cDNA or gDNA used as material had been derived from T cells, B-cell-depleted T cells, or PBMCs.

The data were produced by immunoSEQ multiplex PCR, yet TCRdb's version contains in-frame clones alone and is incomplete. The sample yields some 300,000 clones, 90% to 95% seen once. Participants, 18 to 89 years old, spanned under 30 US areas. Contact with a PCR-confirmed or clinician-diagnosed COVID-19 case occurred within 2 weeks of entry. V dropped 3 bases and J dropped 1 base, with 5 bases sitting between them. Germline-derived CDR1 and CDR2 are SGHVS and FNYEAQ. This CDR3 is 13 amino acids long. The receptor was isolated from a woman under 40 who had been exposed to COVID-19. The chain employs TRBV7-6 and TRBJ2-3; D is unclear. Sequenced material: PBMCs or T cells enriched from blood (not recorded which). CDR3 protein: CASSLLRTDTQYF. The CDR3, as DNA: TGTGCCAGCAGCTTGCTACGCACAGATACGCAGTATTTT.